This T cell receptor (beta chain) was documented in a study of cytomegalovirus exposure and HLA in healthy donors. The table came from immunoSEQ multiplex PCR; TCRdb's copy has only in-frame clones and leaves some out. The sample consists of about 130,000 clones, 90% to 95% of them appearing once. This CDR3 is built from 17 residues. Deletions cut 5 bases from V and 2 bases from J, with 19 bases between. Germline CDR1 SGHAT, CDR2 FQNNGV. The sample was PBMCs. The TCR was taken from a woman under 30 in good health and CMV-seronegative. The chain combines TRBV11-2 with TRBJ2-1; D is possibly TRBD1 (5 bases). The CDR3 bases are TGTGCCAGCAGCCTAACAATGACAGCCGGACCCTACAATGAGCAGTTCTTC. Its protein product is CASSLTMTAGPYNEQFF. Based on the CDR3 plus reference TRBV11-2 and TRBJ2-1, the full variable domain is EAGVAQSPRYKIIEKRQSVAFWCNPISGHATLYWYQQILGQGPKLLIQFQNNGVVDDSQLPKDRFSAERLKGVDSTLKIQPAKLEDSAVYLCASSLTMTAGPYNEQFFGPGTRLTVL.